Below, one T cell receptor beta chain is given with its context. The antigen is undetermined. These data are taken from a study of T-cell reconstitution after alpha-beta-depleted transplantation in children. Study-wide findings and caveats: Day-60 TCRbeta diversity that was high in some patients was derived from surviving recipient T cells and thymic progenitors. Expanded graft clones numbering several hundred reportedly gave rise to alpha-beta T cells about two months after transplant. From newly produced T cells came most of the T-cell counts and diversity one year after transplant.

Unique molecular identifiers were incorporated during preparation of the TCRbeta library. TCRdb re-called the PCR reads through MiXCR, storing one row per CDR3 protein. The profile shows under 250,000 distinct CDR3 sequences, 20% to 30% of them singletons. The length of the CDR3 is 14 residues. Unmatched junction bases numbered 13, after V lost 11 bases and J lost 5 bases. In germline, CDR1 is ENHRY, CDR2 SYGVKD. The genes are TRBV10-3 and TRBJ2-7; 9 nucleotides match TRBD1. The sequence came from a female patient aged 2 to 10 who had a stem cell transplant for congenital amegakaryocytic thrombocytopenia, so the T cells may come from the graft donor. The source was PBMCs, mostly from graft donor cells, collected 360 days after TCRalphabeta/CD19-depleted stem cell transplant. CDR3 sequence reads: CALGGGQGLNEQYF. The DNA of the CDR3 is TGTGCCTTAGGAGGGGGACAGGGCTTGAACGAGCAGTACTTC.